A selection of T cell receptor beta chains follows, all from one sample in a study of blood T cell repertoires in COVID-19. Here immunoSEQ multiplex PCR was the method, and the copy in TCRdb shows in-frame clones only, minus some. The data show 300,000 or so clones, with more than 70% seen just once and about 7% held by the top ten. What was sequenced was peripheral blood. The origin of the receptors is a woman in her twenties or thirties who had recovered from COVID-19. Both conserved end residues are part of each CDR3. Fields, in order: D gene, V gene, clone size, J gene, CDR3 protein, CDR3 DNA. D genes are given only for firm matches. The size of a clone is reported for some rows only, either as once, few or many, or as a class for expanded clones.

-	TRBV28	-	TRBJ1-4	CASTRLGGTNEKLFF	TGTGCCAGCACCAGACTCGGGGGAACTAATGAAAAACTGTTTTTT
-	TRBV18	-	TRBJ1-1	CASSPEMNTEAFF	TGTGCCAGCTCTCCGGAGATGAACACTGAAGCTTTCTTT
-	TRBV10-3	-	TRBJ1-3	CAISDLSVAGNTIYF	TGTGCCATCAGTGATCTTAGCGTGGCTGGAAACACCATATATTTT
TRBD1	TRBV24-1	-	TRBJ2-3	CATSDIGQGSLTDTQYF	TGTGCCACCAGTGATATAGGACAGGGGAGTTTGACAGATACGCAGTATTTT
TRBD1	TRBV10-3	few	TRBJ2-7	CAISEVTPGQGDNEQYF	TGTGCCATCAGTGAGGTAACACCGGGACAGGGAGATAACGAGCAGTACTTC
-	TRBV7-2	-	TRBJ1-5	CASSLVVRPDQPQHF	TGTGCCAGCAGCTTAGTCGTCAGGCCCGATCAGCCCCAGCATTTT
-	TRBV23-1	-	TRBJ2-7	CASSQSDGGLDEQYF	TGCGCCAGCAGTCAATCTGACGGGGGACTCGACGAGCAGTACTTC
-	TRBV4-1	few	TRBJ1-2	CASSQRGTFGYTF	TGCGCCAGCAGCCAGCGGGGGACTTTTGGCTACACCTTC
TRBD1	TRBV7-2	-	TRBJ2-7	CASSYDRGPYEQYF	TGTGCCAGCAGCTACGACAGGGGGCCCTACGAGCAGTACTTC
TRBD1	TRBV4-1	-	TRBJ2-1	CASNPGQGDTEQFF	TGCGCCAGCAACCCGGGACAGGGGGACACTGAGCAGTTCTTC
-	TRBV5-1	-	TRBJ1-2	CASSFRGDYGYTF	TGCGCCAGCAGCTTCAGGGGTGACTATGGCTACACCTTC
-	TRBV6-5	-	TRBJ1-5	CASRDNQPQHF	TGTGCCAGCCGAGACAATCAGCCCCAGCATTTT
TRBD1	TRBV3-1/TRBV3-2	-	TRBJ2-3	CASSRPPGQGAKWDTQYF	TGTGCCAGCAGCCGACCACCGGGACAGGGGGCTAAATGGGATACGCAGTATTTT
-	TRBV3-1/TRBV3-2	-	TRBJ1-1	CASSLSGMNTEAFF	TGTGCCAGCAGCCTAAGCGGAATGAACACTGAAGCTTTCTTT
-	TRBV28	-	TRBJ1-6	CASSDTTSPLHF	TGTGCCAGCAGTGACACCACCTCACCCCTCCACTTT
-	TRBV6-4	-	TRBJ1-3	CASSHHEGGNTIYF	TGTGCCAGCAGCCACCACGAGGGCGGAAACACCATATATTTT
TRBD1	TRBV2	-	TRBJ1-2	CASSAGGINSWSYGYTF	TGTGCCAGCAGTGCAGGGGGGATCAATTCCTGGAGCTATGGCTACACCTTC
-	TRBV5-5	-	TRBJ2-1	CASSLRDSHNEQFF	TGTGCCAGCAGCCTTAGGGACTCACACAATGAGCAGTTCTTC
-	TRBV29-1	-	TRBJ2-5	CSVGQGGYQETQYF	TGCAGCGTTGGGCAGGGGGGCTATCAAGAGACCCAGTACTTC
TRBD2	TRBV5-5	-	TRBJ2-5	CASSFELAGAPPETQYF	TGTGCCAGCAGCTTCGAACTAGCGGGGGCCCCACCAGAGACCCAGTACTTC
-	TRBV30	-	TRBJ1-5	CAWSAGTFNQPQHF	TGTGCCTGGAGTGCCGGGACATTCAATCAGCCCCAGCATTTT
-	TRBV15	-	TRBJ1-2	CATSRDLKGNGYTF	TGTGCCACCAGCAGAGATTTGAAGGGGAACGGCTACACCTTC
TRBD1	TRBV19	-	TRBJ1-1	CASSPWAGGVNTEAFF	TGTGCCAGTAGTCCCTGGGCAGGGGGCGTGAACACTGAAGCTTTCTTT
-	TRBV27	few	TRBJ1-5	CASSPHGIPNQPQHF	TGTGCCAGCAGTCCACACGGGATTCCGAATCAGCCCCAGCATTTT
-	TRBV20-1	-	TRBJ1-2	CSARHNYGYTF	TGCAGTGCCAGACATAACTATGGCTACACCTTC
-	TRBV19	-	TRBJ1-3	CASSTTGRGNTIYF	TGTGCCAGTAGCACGACAGGACGTGGAAACACCATATATTTT
-	TRBV28	-	TRBJ1-5	CASLALRHSNQPQHF	TGTGCCAGCCTTGCCCTTAGACATAGCAATCAGCCCCAGCATTTT
-	TRBV7-9	-	TRBJ1-1	CASSLWPGDTEAFF	TGTGCCAGCAGCTTATGGCCGGGAGACACTGAAGCTTTCTTT
-	TRBV6-2/TRBV6-3	-	TRBJ2-5	CASSYRPGAKETQYF	TGTGCCAGCAGTTACCGTCCAGGGGCGAAAGAGACCCAGTACTTC
-	TRBV28	-	TRBJ2-7	CASSLTREQYF	TGTGCCAGCAGTTTGACTCGCGAGCAGTACTTC
-	TRBV5-1	-	TRBJ2-7	CASSTDSGAYEQYF	TGCGCCAGCAGCACGGACTCTGGGGCCTACGAGCAGTACTTC
-	TRBV5-4	-	TRBJ2-2	CASSVRDLNTGELFF	TGTGCCAGCAGCGTCCGGGACTTAAACACCGGGGAGCTGTTTTTT
-	TRBV28	-	TRBJ2-2	CASVRNDQGGSGELFF	TGTGCCAGCGTAAGAAACGACCAGGGGGGCTCCGGGGAGCTGTTTTTT
-	TRBV28	-	TRBJ2-2	CASRPTGNTGELFF	TGTGCCAGCAGACCCACAGGGAACACCGGGGAGCTGTTTTTT
-	TRBV28	-	TRBJ1-1	CASSFQGGEAFF	TGTGCCAGCAGTTTTCAGGGAGGGGAAGCTTTCTTT
TRBD1	TRBV2	-	TRBJ1-2	CASSQGQIAYGYTF	TGTGCCAGCAGCCAGGGACAGATAGCCTATGGCTACACCTTC
TRBD1	TRBV14	-	TRBJ1-1	CASSQDTGAHTEAFF	TGTGCCAGCAGCCAAGATACAGGGGCCCACACTGAAGCTTTCTTT
TRBD1	TRBV10-3	-	TRBJ2-3	CAISATGARDTQYF	TGTGCCATCAGTGCCACAGGGGCGAGAGATACGCAGTATTTT
TRBD2	TRBV28	-	TRBJ2-3	CASSPYRGGRDTQYF	TGTGCCAGCAGTCCTTATCGGGGGGGCCGGGATACGCAGTATTTT
TRBD1	TRBV6-6	-	TRBJ2-1	CASKGAGSYNEQFF	TGTGCCAGCAAGGGGGCCGGTTCCTACAATGAGCAGTTCTTC
TRBD1	TRBV5-1	once	TRBJ2-1	CASSLAGTAQINEQFF	TGCGCCAGCAGCTTGGCCGGGACAGCCCAAATCAATGAGCAGTTCTTC
TRBD1	TRBV24-1	-	TRBJ2-4	CATSDRDSSAKNIQYF	TGTGCCACCAGTGATCGGGACAGCTCAGCCAAAAACATTCAGTACTTC
-	TRBV10-3	few	TRBJ1-1	CAIRTNPANTEAFF	TGTGCCATCAGGACAAACCCGGCGAACACTGAAGCTTTCTTT